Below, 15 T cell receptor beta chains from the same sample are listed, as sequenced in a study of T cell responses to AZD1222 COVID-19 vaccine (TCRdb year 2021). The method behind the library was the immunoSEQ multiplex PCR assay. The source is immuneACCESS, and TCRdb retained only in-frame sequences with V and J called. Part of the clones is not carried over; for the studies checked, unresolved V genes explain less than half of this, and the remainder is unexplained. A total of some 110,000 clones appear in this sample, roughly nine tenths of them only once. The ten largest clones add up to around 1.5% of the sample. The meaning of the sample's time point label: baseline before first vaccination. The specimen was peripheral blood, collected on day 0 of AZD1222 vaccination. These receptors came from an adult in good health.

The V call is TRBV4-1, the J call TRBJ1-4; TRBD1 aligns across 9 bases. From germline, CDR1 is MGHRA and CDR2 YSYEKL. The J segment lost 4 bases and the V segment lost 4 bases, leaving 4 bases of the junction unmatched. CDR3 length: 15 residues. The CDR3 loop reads CASSREDRGNEKLFF. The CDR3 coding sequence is TGCGCCAGCAGCCGAGAGGACAGGGGTAATGAAAAACTGTTTTTT.

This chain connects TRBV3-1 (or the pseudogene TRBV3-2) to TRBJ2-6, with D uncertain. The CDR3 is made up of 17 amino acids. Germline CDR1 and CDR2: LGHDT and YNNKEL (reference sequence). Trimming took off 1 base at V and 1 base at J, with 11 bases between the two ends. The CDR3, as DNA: TGTGCCAGCAGCCAAGGGGCATATGTGTCTGGGGCCAACGTCCTGACTTTC. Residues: CASSQGAYVSGANVLTF.

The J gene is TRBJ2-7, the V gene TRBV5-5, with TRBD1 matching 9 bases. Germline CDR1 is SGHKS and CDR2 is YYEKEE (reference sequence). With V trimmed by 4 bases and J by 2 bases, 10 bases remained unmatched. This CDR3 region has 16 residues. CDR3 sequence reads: CASSTAPGTGTYEQYF. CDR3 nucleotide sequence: TGTGCCAGCAGCACCGCTCCCGGGACAGGGACCTACGAGCAGTACTTC.

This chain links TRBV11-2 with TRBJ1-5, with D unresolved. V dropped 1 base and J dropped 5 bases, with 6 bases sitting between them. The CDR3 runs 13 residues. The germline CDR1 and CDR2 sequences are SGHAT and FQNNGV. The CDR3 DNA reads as TGTGCCAGCAGCTTAGCCAATGATCAGCCCCAGCATTTT. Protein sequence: CASSLANDQPQHF. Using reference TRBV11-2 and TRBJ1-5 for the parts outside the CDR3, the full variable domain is EAGVAQSPRYKIIEKRQSVAFWCNPISGHATLYWYQQILGQGPKLLIQFQNNGVVDDSQLPKDRFSAERLKGVDSTLKIQPAKLEDSAVYLCASSLANDQPQHFGDGTRLSIL.

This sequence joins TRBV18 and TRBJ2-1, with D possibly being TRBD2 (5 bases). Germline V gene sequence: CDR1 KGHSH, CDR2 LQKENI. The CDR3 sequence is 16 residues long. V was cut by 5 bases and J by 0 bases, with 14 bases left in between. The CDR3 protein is CASSDYSASSYNEQFF. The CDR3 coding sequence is TGTGCCAGCTCAGACTATAGCGCAAGCTCCTACAATGAGCAGTTCTTC.

The CDR3 loop is CAWRTEGWGYTF. For the CDR3, the DNA is TGTGCCTGGAGGACTGAGGGCTGGGGCTACACCTTC. The rearrangement uses TRBV30 and TRBJ1-2; no definite D call. The CDR3 spans 12 residues. Per the germline V gene, CDR1 is GTSNPN and CDR2 is SVGIG (reference sequence). Trimming cost V 3 bases and J 8 bases, with 13 bases left between them.

CDR3 in DNA: TGTGCCAGCAGCTCGTCCCTAGCGGGAGTCACTGAGCAGTTCTTC. Translating it yields CASSSSLAGVTEQFF. The chain has TRBV7-3 and TRBJ2-1, with 10 bases identical to TRBD2. Unmatched junction bases numbered 9, after V lost 4 bases and J lost 9 bases. Per the germline V gene, CDR1 is SGHTA and CDR2 is FQGTGA. CDR3 length: 15 amino acids.

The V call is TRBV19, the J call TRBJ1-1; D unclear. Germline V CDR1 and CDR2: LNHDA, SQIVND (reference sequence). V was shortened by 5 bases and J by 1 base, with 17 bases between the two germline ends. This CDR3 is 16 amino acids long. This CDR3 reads CASSYGPLLGNTEAFF. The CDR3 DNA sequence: TGTGCCAGTAGTTATGGGCCCCTTTTAGGGAACACTGAAGCTTTCTTT.

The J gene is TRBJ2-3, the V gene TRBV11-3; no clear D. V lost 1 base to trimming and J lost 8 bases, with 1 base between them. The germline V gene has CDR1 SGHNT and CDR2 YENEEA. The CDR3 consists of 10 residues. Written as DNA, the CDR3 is TGTGCCAGCAGCTTAGGTACGCAGTATTTT. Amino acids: CASSLGTQYF. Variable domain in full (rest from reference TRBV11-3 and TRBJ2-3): EAGVVQSPRYKIIEKKQPVAFWCNPISGHNTLYWYLQNLGQGPELLIRYENEEAVDDSQLPKDRFSAERLKGVDSTLKIQPAELGDSAVYLCASSLGTQYFGPGTRLTVL.

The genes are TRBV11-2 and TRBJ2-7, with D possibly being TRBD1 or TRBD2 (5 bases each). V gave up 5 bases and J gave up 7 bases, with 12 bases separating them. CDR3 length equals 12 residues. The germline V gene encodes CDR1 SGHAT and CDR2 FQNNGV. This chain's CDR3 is CASSQGWREQYV. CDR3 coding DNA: TGTGCCAGCAGCCAGGGTTGGAGGGAGCAGTACGTC.

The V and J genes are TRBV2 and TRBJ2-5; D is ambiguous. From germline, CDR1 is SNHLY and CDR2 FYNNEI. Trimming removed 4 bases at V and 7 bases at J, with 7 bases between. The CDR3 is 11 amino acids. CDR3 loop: CASSGRGTQYF. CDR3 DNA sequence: TGTGCCAGCAGTGGGCGCGGGACCCAGTACTTC.

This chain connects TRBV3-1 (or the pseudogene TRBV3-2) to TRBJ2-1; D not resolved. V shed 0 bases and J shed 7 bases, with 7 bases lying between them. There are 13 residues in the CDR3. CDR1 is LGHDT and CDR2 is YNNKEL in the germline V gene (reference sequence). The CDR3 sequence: CASSQDLVNEQFF. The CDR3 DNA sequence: TGTGCCAGCAGCCAAGATCTCGTGAATGAGCAGTTCTTC.

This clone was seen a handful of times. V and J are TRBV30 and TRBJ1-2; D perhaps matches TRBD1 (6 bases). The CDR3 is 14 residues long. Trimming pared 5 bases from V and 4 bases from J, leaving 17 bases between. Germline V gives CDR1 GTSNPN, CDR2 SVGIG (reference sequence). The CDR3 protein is CAWGEGTNPYGYTF. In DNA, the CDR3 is TGTGCCTGGGGAGAGGGGACAAACCCCTATGGCTACACCTTC.

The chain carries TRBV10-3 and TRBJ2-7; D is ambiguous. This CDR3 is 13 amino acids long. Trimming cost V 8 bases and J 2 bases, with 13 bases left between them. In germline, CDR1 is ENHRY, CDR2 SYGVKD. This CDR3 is CAISPQGTYEQYF. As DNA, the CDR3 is TGTGCCATCTCCCCCCAAGGAACCTACGAGCAGTACTTC.

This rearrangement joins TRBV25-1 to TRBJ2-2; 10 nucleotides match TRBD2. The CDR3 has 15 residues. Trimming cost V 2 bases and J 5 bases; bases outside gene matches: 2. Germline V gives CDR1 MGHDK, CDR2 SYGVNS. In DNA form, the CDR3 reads TGTGCCAGCAGTGAACAGCGGGGGGGAACCGGGGAGCTGTTTTTT. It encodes CASSEQRGGTGELFF.